One and the same sample provided the 24 T cell receptor beta chains below, sequenced in a study of blood T cells in healthy people across ages. Through a sample-barcoded 5' primer and a J-beta primer mix, a second PCR was run for 7 to 11 cycles. TCRdb re-analysed the 5' RACE reads in MiXCR, keeping a single row per CDR3 protein. The sample consists of 1.5 million to 2 million distinct CDR3 sequences, approximately 50% of them appearing once. The sample was blood. These receptors were collected from a woman in her thirties or forties in good health.

The genes are TRBV6-6 and TRBJ2-1; no definite D call. The CDR3 has 13 amino acids. CDR1 is MNHNY, CDR2 SVGAGI, per germline (reference sequence). V lost 4 bases to trimming and J lost 10 bases, with 14 bases between them. CDR3 region: CASSSIALGEQFF. CDR3 coding DNA: TGTGCCAGCAGTTCAATAGCCCTAGGGGAGCAGTTCTTC.

A remark on this clonotype: The junction and the germline gene differ at one end; a read error may be behind it. The chain recombines TRBV5-5 with TRBJ1-6; TRBD1 might be the D (5 bases). The CDR3 has 16 residues. Germline V gene sequence: CDR1 SGHKS, CDR2 YYEKEE (reference sequence). The CDR3 DNA is TGTGCCAGCAGCTTGGAGACAGAACTCTATAATTTACCCCTCCACTTT. It codes for CASSLETELYNLPLHF.

V and J are TRBV9 and TRBJ2-1; TRBD2 matches at 9 bases. This CDR3 region has 15 residues. V shed 4 bases, J shed 9 bases, and the junction held 11 bases outside the gene matches. Germline lookup yields CDR1 SGDLS and CDR2 YYNGEE. The CDR3 region is CASSLSSGGLPEQFF. The DNA of the CDR3 is TGTGCCAGCAGCCTTTCCAGCGGGGGGCTGCCTGAGCAGTTCTTC.

This clonotype was counted a few times. The chain uses TRBV5-1 and TRBJ2-1; D not resolved. Germline assignment: CDR1 SGHRS and CDR2 YFSETQ. Trimming removed 7 bases from V and 5 bases from J, with 10 bases in between. The CDR3 covers 12 residues. The CDR3 spells CASFTGNNEQFF. The CDR3 bases are TGCGCCAGCTTCACGGGTAACAATGAGCAGTTCTTC.

The genes are TRBV20-1 and TRBJ2-1; 11 positions match TRBD2. Looked up from germline, CDR1 is DFQATT and CDR2 is SNEGSKA (reference sequence). The CDR3 is made up of 14 amino acids. V gave up 3 bases and J gave up 11 bases; unmatched junction bases: 9. The CDR3 loop reads CSASEASGGSKQFF. CDR3 sequence (DNA): TGCAGTGCTAGCGAGGCTAGCGGGGGGTCTAAGCAGTTCTTC.

CDR3 region: CATSGRAGMVGEQFF. The CDR3 DNA reads TGTGCCACCAGTGGCCGGGCAGGGATGGTGGGTGAGCAGTTCTTC. V is TRBV24-1 and J is TRBJ2-1; TRBD1 is a possible D gene (5 bases). The length of the CDR3 is 15 residues. V gave up 5 bases and J gave up 9 bases, with 19 bases separating them. Germline V lookup: CDR1 KGHDR, CDR2 SFDVKD.

This chain uses TRBV29-1 with TRBJ1-1, with D possibly TRBD1 on 5 matching bases. Germline CDR1 is SQVTM and CDR2 is ANQGSEA. V was trimmed by 3 bases and J by 1 base, leaving 12 bases between them. This CDR3 comprises 14 residues. The CDR3 reads CSVDVQATNTEAFF. The CDR3 DNA follows: TGCAGCGTTGACGTACAGGCGACGAACACTGAAGCTTTCTTT. Full variable domain (missing parts from reference TRBV29-1 and TRBJ1-1): SAVISQKPSRDICQRGTSLTIQCQVDSQVTMMFWYRQQPGQSLTLIATANQGSEATYESGFVIDKFPISRPNLTFSTLTVSNMSPEDSSIYLCSVDVQATNTEAFFGQGTRLTVV.

This clonotype was counted a few times. V and J are TRBV7-2 and TRBJ2-5; D is tentatively TRBD1 or TRBD2 (5 bases each). V was clipped by 7 bases and J by 3 bases, with 12 bases between them. CDR3 size: 13 residues. CDR1 and CDR2 (germline): SGHTA, FQGNSA. CDR3 in amino acids: CASTHEGKETQYF. CDR3 nucleotide sequence: TGTGCCAGCACCCACGAGGGGAAAGAGACCCAGTACTTC.

This clonotype was seen a handful of times. The chain carries TRBV5-4 and TRBJ2-5, with D possibly matching TRBD2 (6 bases). The CDR3 spans 14 residues. Germline V CDR1 and CDR2: SGHNT, YYREEE (reference sequence). Trimming removed 4 bases at V and 0 bases at J, with 10 bases between. CDR3 coding DNA: TGTGCCAGCAGCGGGGCTAGCGACCAAGAGACCCAGTACTTC. As protein: CASSGASDQETQYF.

The chain is built from TRBV7-2 and TRBJ2-1; 16 bases are shared with TRBD2. The J call may be faulty, since TRBJ2-7 better matches the DNA end. The CDR3 consists of 17 residues. Germline-derived CDR1 and CDR2 are SGHTA and FQGNSA. CDR3 nucleotide sequence: TGTGCCAGCAGCACGGGACTAGCGGGGGGGCCCTACAATGAGCAGTACTTC. This encodes CASSTGLAGGPYNEQYF.

This clonotype was found a few times. The rearrangement links TRBV7-2 to TRBJ2-7, with D uncertain. CDR1 is SGHTA, CDR2 FQGNSA, per germline. With 4 bases removed from V and 3 bases from J, the gap between germline ends came to 13 bases. CDR3 length: 14 amino acids. The CDR3 loop is CASSSRLTDYEQYF. DNA of the CDR3: TGTGCCAGCAGCTCACGCCTGACCGACTACGAGCAGTACTTC.

The CDR3 DNA reads TGTGCCAGCAGTGAAAGGACAAATCTCTACGTGCAGTACTTC. Its translation: CASSERTNLYVQYF. This sequence joins TRBV6-1 and TRBJ2-5; D possibly corresponds to TRBD1 (5 bases). Per the germline V gene, CDR1 is MNHNS and CDR2 is SASEGT. This CDR3 contains 14 residues. Trimming took off 2 bases at V and 11 bases at J, with 18 bases between the two ends.

V and J are TRBV6-2 or TRBV6-3 and TRBJ2-1, with a tentative D call TRBD1 (6 bases). The CDR3 runs to 14 residues. V was pared by 6 bases and J by 3 bases, with 12 bases between. Per germline, CDR1 MNHEY and CDR2 SVGEGT. The DNA of the CDR3 is TGTGCCAGCAGGACCGGACAGCTCTACAATGAGCAGTTCTTC. Translated: CASRTGQLYNEQFF.

The rearrangement uses TRBV15 and TRBJ2-1; tentatively, D is TRBD1 or TRBD2 (5 bases each). Trimming stripped 5 bases from V and 4 bases from J, with 15 bases between. CDR3 length: 15 residues. From germline, CDR1 is LNHNV and CDR2 YYDKDF (reference sequence). DNA of the CDR3: TGTGCCACCAGCGGATCGGGGCTAGGATACAATGAGCAGTTCTTC. Translation: CATSGSGLGYNEQFF.

This clonotype was seen a few times. The chain joins TRBV6-1 to TRBJ2-3, with D possibly matching TRBD2 (7 bases). V lost 10 bases and J lost 10, with 18 bases in between. The CDR3 covers 12 residues. Germline V gene data show CDR1 as MNHNS and CDR2 as SASEGT. CDR3 loop: CAIGEGGPAQYF. As DNA, the CDR3 is TGTGCCATTGGGGAGGGGGGTCCCGCGCAGTATTTT.

The V call is TRBV5-1, the J call TRBJ2-2, with unresolved D. CDR1 SGHRS and CDR2 YFSETQ come from the germline V gene. With 7 bases removed from V and 9 bases from J, the gap between germline ends came to 7 bases. The CDR3 length is 10 residues. CDR3 bases: TGCGCCAGCCGGCGAAGGGAGCTGTTTTTT. Translating it yields CASRRRELFF.

This clonotype was seen ten or more times. The V call is TRBV4-1, the J call TRBJ2-1; weak D call: TRBD2 (5 bases). This CDR3 is built from 14 residues. In germline, CDR1 is MGHRA, CDR2 YSYEKL. The V end was cut by 6 bases, the J end by 0 bases, with 9 bases between. CDR3 nucleotide sequence: TGCGCCAGCAGTGGGGAGAGCTCCTACAATGAGCAGTTCTTC. As protein: CASSGESSYNEQFF.

A few counts support this clonotype. The chain links TRBV2 to TRBJ2-1, with 12 bases that match TRBD2. J lost 0 bases, V lost 3 bases, and 3 bases had no gene match. Germline CDR1 SNHLY, CDR2 FYNNEI. The CDR3 is 17 residues long. The CDR3 DNA reads as TGTGCCAGCAGTGACGCGACTAGCGGGGGCTCCTACAATGAGCAGTTCTTC. This gives the protein CASSDATSGGSYNEQFF.

The genes are TRBV20-1 and TRBJ2-5, with a weak D call TRBD1 (6 bases). The germline V gene has CDR1 DFQATT and CDR2 SNEGSKA (reference sequence). Trimming took 4 bases from V and 5 from J, leaving 11 bases between them. The CDR3 is made up of 12 amino acids. CDR3 in DNA: TGCAGTGCTATACAACAGGGTGAGACCCAGTACTTC. As protein: CSAIQQGETQYF.

V gene TRBV4-2 combines with J gene TRBJ2-5, with D tentatively TRBD2 (5 bases). V was trimmed by 4 bases and J by 5 bases, leaving 14 bases between them. The germline CDR1 and CDR2 sequences are LGHNA and YNFKEQ. This CDR3 has 14 amino acids. The CDR3 is CASSPRLLGETQYF. In DNA form, the CDR3 reads TGTGCCAGCAGCCCAAGACTACTGGGGGAGACCCAGTACTTC.

The chain joins TRBV24-1 to TRBJ2-5; D is perhaps TRBD1 or TRBD2 (6 bases each). The CDR3 totals 17 residues. V lost 3 bases and J lost 11, with 27 bases in between. The germline V gene has CDR1 KGHDR and CDR2 SFDVKD. CDR3 nucleotides: TGTGCCACCAGTGATCCCCAAGGAGGGGGAAAGAACAATGAGCAGTACTTC. This codes for CATSDPQGGGKNNEQYF.

The table lists this clonotype with a count of one. The genes are TRBV20-1 and TRBJ2-5; 8 bases are shared with TRBD2. The CDR3 spans 15 residues. Per the germline V gene, CDR1 is DFQATT and CDR2 is SNEGSKA (reference sequence). The J segment lost 4 bases and the V segment lost 0 bases, leaving 7 bases of the junction unmatched. The CDR3 here is CSARDHSGGPETQYF. CDR3 sequence (DNA): TGCAGTGCTAGAGACCACAGCGGGGGACCAGAGACCCAGTACTTC.

V is TRBV14 and J is TRBJ2-7; TRBD2 aligns across 13 bases. The CDR3 extends over 16 amino acids. After removal of 4 bases from V and 5 bases from J, the junction contained 8 bases not matched to a gene. The V gene's germline CDR1 is SGHDN and CDR2 FVKESK. CDR3 DNA sequence: TGTGCCAGCAGCCCCCTACTAGCGGGGGGGCGCGACGAGCAGTACTTC. This codes for CASSPLLAGGRDEQYF.

The V gene is TRBV4-2, the J gene TRBJ2-1; tentatively, D is TRBD2 (6 bases). Germline V gives CDR1 LGHNA, CDR2 YNFKEQ. With 0 bases removed from V and 7 bases from J, the gap between germline ends came to 16 bases. The CDR3 extends over 16 amino acids. CDR3 DNA: TGTGCCAGCAGCCAAGAGGAGGGCTTTGACTTGAATGAGCAGTTCTTC. Its translation: CASSQEEGFDLNEQFF.